This T cell receptor beta chain appears in the sequencing data of a study of T cell responses to AZD1222 COVID-19 vaccine. Whole-study findings and limits: Clonal diversity was possibly underestimated; the donors were predominantly white British and more often female. Spike-wide coverage was observed for vaccine-associated CD4 TCRs, with dominant responses at 160-218 and 743-854. Epitopes outside B.1.351 and B.1.1.7 mutated regions reportedly drew nearly half of spike TCRs.

Concerning this clone itself: Its matching antigen is unknown.

Clones were sequenced by immunoSEQ multiplex PCR, and TCRdb holds only the in-frame ones, with some missing. This table has around 150,000 clones, around 93% appearing once. Second-dose recipients at about 4 or about 12 weeks were treated as one pooled group. The length of the CDR3 is 14 residues. The germline CDR1 and CDR2 sequences are SGHNT and YENEEA. V lost 5 bases, J lost 7 bases, and 10 bases stayed unmatched. The chain employs TRBV11-3 and TRBJ2-7; 8 positions match TRBD1. The sequence derives from an adult who received the AZD1222 COVID-19 vaccine. The sequencing here drew on peripheral blood, taken 28 days after the second AZD1222 dose. CDR3: CASSPGQGPQEQYF. CDR3 sequence (DNA): TGTGCCAGCAGCCCAGGACAGGGTCCCCAAGAGCAGTACTTC.